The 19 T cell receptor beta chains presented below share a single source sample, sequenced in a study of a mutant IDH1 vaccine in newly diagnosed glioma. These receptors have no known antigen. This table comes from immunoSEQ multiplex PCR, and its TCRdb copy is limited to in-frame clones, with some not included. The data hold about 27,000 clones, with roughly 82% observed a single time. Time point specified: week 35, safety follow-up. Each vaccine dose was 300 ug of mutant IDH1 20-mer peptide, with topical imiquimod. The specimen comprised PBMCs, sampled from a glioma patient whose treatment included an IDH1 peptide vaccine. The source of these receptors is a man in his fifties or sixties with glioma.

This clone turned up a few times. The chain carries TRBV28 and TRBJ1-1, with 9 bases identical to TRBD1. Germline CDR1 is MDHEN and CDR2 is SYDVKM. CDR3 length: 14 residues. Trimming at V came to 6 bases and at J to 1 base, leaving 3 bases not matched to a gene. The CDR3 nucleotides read TGTGCCAGCAGGACAGGGGGAGCGAACACTGAAGCTTTCTTT. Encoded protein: CASRTGGANTEAFF.

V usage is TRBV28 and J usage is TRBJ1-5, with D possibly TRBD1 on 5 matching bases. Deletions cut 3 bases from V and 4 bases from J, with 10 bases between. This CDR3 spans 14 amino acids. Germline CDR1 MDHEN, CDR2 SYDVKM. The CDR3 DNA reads TGTGCCAGCAGTTTCGCTGGGGCAAATCAGCCCCAGCATTTT. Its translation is CASSFAGANQPQHF.

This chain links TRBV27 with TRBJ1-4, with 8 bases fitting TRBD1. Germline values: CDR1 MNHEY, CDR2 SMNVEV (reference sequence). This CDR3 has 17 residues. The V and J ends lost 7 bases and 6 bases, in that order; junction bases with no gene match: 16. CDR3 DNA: TGTGCCAGCAAGAGTGGACAGGGAGGGGGCTGGCATGAAAAACTGTTTTTT. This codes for CASKSGQGGGWHEKLFF. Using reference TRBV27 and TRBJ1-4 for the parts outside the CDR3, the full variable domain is EAQVTQNPRYLITVTGKKLTVTCSQNMNHEYMSWYRQDPGLGLRQIYYSMNVEVTDKGDVPEGYKVSRKEKRNFPLILESPSPNQTSLYFCASKSGQGGGWHEKLFFGSGTQLSVL.

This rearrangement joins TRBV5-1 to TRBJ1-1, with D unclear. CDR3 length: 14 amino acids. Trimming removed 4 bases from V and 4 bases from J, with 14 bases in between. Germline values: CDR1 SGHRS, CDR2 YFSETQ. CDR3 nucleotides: TGCGCCAGCAGCCGTGCGCTCGAGGGCACTGAAGCTTTCTTT. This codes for CASSRALEGTEAFF.

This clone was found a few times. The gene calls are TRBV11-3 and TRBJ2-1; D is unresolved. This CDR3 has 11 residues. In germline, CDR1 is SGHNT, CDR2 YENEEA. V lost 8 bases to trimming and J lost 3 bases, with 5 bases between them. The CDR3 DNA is TGTGCCAGCCGAGACTACAATGAGCAGTTCTTC. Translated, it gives CASRDYNEQFF.

The CDR3 nucleotides are TGTGCCAGCACCCTCCTCTTGGAGAATGAGCAGTTCTTC. This sequence encodes CASTLLLENEQFF. The rearrangement links TRBV2 to TRBJ2-1; D call uncertain. CDR1 is SNHLY and CDR2 is FYNNEI in the germline V gene. Trimming cost V 7 bases and J 7 bases, with 14 bases left between them. This CDR3 has 13 amino acids. Based on the CDR3 plus reference TRBV2 and TRBJ2-1, the full variable domain is EPEVTQTPSHQVTQMGQEVILRCVPISNHLYFYWYRQILGQKVEFLVSFYNNEISEKSEIFDDQFSVERPDGSNFTLKIRSTKLEDSAMYFCASTLLLENEQFFGPGTRLTVL.

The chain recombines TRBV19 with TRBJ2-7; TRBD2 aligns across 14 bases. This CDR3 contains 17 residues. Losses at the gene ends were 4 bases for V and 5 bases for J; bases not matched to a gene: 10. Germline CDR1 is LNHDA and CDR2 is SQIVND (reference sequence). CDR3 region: CASSRGLAGAPPDEQYF. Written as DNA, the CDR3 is TGTGCCAGTAGTAGGGGACTAGCGGGGGCCCCACCTGACGAGCAGTACTTC.

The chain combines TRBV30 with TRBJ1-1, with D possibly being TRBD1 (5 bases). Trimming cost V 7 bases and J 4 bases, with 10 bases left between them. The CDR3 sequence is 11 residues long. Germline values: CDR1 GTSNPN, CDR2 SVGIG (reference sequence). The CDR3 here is CASREGTEAFF. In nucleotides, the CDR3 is TGTGCCTCCAGGGAGGGCACTGAAGCTTTCTTT.

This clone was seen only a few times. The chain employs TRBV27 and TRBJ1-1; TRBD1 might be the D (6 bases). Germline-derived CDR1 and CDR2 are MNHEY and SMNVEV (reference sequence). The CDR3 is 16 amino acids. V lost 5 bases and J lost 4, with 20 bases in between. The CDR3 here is CASSTGQFEYGTEAFF. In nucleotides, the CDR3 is TGTGCCAGCAGTACGGGACAATTCGAGTATGGCACTGAAGCTTTCTTT.

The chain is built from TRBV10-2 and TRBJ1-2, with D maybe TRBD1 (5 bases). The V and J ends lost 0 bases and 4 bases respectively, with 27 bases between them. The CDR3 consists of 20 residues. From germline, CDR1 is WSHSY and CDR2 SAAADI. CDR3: CASSESITDSGGYGAYGYTF. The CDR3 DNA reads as TGCGCCAGCAGTGAGTCGATAACCGACAGCGGGGGATATGGGGCCTATGGCTACACCTTC.

The CDR3 protein is CASSSGLEQFF. CDR3 bases: TGTGCCAGCAGTTCGGGACTTGAGCAGTTCTTC. The rearrangement uses TRBV6-5 and TRBJ2-1, with D possibly matching TRBD2 (6 bases). The CDR3 spans 11 residues. V was trimmed by 4 bases and J by 9 bases, leaving 7 bases between them. CDR1 MNHEY and CDR2 SVGAGI come from the germline V gene.

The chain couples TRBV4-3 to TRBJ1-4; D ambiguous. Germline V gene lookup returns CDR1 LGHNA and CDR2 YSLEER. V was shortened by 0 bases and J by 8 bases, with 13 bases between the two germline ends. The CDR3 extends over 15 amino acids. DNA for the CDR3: TGCGCCAGCAGCCAAGATGGGTACAGTAGAGAAAAACTGTTTTTT. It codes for CASSQDGYSREKLFF.

This chain's CDR3 is CASSFIQGSVYNSPLHF. CDR3 in DNA: TGTGCCAGCAGCTTCATTCAGGGGTCGGTCTATAATTCACCCCTCCACTTT. This chain links TRBV5-6 with TRBJ1-6; D may be TRBD1 (6 bases). Germline assignment: CDR1 SGHDT and CDR2 YYEEEE. The CDR3 runs 17 residues. Trimming cost V 2 bases and J 3 bases, with 15 bases left between them.

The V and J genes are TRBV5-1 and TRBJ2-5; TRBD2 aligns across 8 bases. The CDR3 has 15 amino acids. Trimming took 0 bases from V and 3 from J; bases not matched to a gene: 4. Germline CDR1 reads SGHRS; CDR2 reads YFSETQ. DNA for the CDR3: TGCGCCAGCAGCTTGGGTAGCGGGACGAAAGAGACCCAGTACTTC. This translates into CASSLGSGTKETQYF.

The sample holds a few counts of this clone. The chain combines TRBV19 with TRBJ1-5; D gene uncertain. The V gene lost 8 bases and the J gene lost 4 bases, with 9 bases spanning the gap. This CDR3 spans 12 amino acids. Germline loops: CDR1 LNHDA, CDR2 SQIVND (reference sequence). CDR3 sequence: CASSRQNQPQHF. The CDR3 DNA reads TGTGCCAGTTCGAGGCAGAATCAGCCCCAGCATTTT.

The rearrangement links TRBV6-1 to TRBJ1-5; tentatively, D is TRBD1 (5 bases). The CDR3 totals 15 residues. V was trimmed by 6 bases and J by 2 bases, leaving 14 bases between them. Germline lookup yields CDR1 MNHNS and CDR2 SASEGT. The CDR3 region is CASRREGNGNQPQHF. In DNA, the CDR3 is TGTGCCAGCAGGAGGGAGGGGAATGGCAATCAGCCCCAGCATTTT.

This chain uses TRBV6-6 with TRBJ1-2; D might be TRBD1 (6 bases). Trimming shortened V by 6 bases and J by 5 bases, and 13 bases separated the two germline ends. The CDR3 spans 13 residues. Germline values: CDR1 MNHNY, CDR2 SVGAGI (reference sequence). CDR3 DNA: TGTGCCAGCAGCCCCGGGACAAATTATGGCTACACCTTC. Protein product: CASSPGTNYGYTF.

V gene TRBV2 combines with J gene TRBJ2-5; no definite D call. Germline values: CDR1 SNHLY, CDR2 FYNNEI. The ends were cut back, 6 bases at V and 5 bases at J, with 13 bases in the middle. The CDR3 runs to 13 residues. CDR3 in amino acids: CASSTYGRETQYF. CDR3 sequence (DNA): TGTGCCAGCAGCACCTACGGGCGGGAGACCCAGTACTTC.

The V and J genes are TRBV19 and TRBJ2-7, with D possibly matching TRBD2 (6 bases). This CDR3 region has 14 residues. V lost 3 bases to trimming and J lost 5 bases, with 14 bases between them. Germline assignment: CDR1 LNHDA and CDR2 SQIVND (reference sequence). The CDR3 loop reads CASSITGAGNEQYF. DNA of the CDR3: TGTGCCAGTAGTATTACCGGGGCGGGAAACGAGCAGTACTTC.